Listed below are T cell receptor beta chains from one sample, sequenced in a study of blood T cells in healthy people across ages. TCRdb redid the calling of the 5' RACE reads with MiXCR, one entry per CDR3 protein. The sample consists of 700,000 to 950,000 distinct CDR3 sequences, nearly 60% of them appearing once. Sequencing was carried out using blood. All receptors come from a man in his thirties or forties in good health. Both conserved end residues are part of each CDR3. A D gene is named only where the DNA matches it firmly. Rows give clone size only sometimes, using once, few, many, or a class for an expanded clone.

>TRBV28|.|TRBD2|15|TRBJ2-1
TGTGCCAGCAGTGGGACTAGCGGGGGCTACAATGAGCAGTTCTTC
CASSGTSGGYNEQFF
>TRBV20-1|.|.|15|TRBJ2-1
TGCAGTGCTAGAGCACGGGACCGCCTCTTCTGTGAGCAGTTCTTC
CSARARDRLFCEQFF
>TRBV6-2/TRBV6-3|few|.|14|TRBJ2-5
TGTGCCAGCAGAACAAGGACCACTCAAGAGACCCAGTACTTC
CASRTRTTQETQYF
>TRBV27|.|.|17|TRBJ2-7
TGTGCCAGCAGTTTAGTGGGGGCGGGGGACTACGTGTACGAGCAGTACTTC
CASSLVGAGDYVYEQYF
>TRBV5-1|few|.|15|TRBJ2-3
TGCGCCAGCAGCTCGGAGAGTAGGAGGACAGATACGCAGTATTTT
CASSSESRRTDTQYF
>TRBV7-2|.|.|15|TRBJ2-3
TGTGCCAGCAGCTTAGTGCGGCGGGCCCCAGATACGCAGTATTTT
CASSLVRRAPDTQYF
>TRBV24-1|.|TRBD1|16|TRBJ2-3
TGTGCCACGAGCTCCCCTGGACAGGGGTTCACAGATATGCAGTATTTT
CATSSPGQGFTDMQYF
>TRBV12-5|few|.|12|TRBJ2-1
TGTGCTAGTGGTTTTCCTAACAATGAGCAGTTCTTC
CASGFPNNEQFF
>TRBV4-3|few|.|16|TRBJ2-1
TGCGCCAGCAGCCAATCCGGGACCTCGTTCTCCAATGAGCAGTTCTTC
CASSQSGTSFSNEQFF
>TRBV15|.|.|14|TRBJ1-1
TGTGCCACCAGTCCTAACCTGGGGATCACTGAAGCTTTCTTT
CATSPNLGITEAFF
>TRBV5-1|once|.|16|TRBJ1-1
TGCGCCAGCAGCTTTATTAGCGGCAGCCTAAAGGGCCAAGCTTTCTTT
CASSFISGSLKGQAFF
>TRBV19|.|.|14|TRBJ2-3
TGTGCCAGTAGTAGGGGAGTATTGTCGGATACGCAGTATTTT
CASSRGVLSDTQYF